These 8 T cell receptor beta chains share one sample of origin, sequenced in a study of blood T cell repertoires in COVID-19. Produced via immunoSEQ multiplex PCR; TCRdb's table is partial and in-frame only. The sample holds around 180,000 clones; 80% to 90% are singletons and the top ten take 10% to 11%. Sequenced: peripheral blood. These TCRs come from a human donor with active or convalescent COVID-19. The donor label of this sample is uncertain.

V is TRBV6-1 and J is TRBJ2-5, with a tentative D call TRBD2 (5 bases). CDR1 and CDR2 from the germline V gene are MNHNS and SASEGT. The CDR3 sequence is 15 residues long. Trimming cost V 3 bases and J 5 bases, with 16 bases left between them. The CDR3 sequence: CASSETTPSRETQYF. The CDR3 region has the DNA TGTGCCAGCAGTGAGACTACCCCATCGAGGGAGACCCAGTACTTC.

The chain employs TRBV5-1 and TRBJ2-7; 16 bases agree with TRBD2. Looked up from germline, CDR1 is SGHRS and CDR2 is YFSETQ. V was pared by 3 bases and J by 6 bases, with 6 bases of the junction left unmatched. CDR3 length equals 16 residues. This CDR3 reads CASSSGTSGRAIEQYF. The DNA of the CDR3 is TGCGCCAGCAGCTCCGGGACTAGCGGGAGGGCGATCGAGCAGTACTTC.

The chain recombines TRBV12-3 or TRBV12-4 with TRBJ2-7, with 8 bases lining up with TRBD2. The J segment lost 4 bases and the V segment lost 6 bases, leaving 5 bases of the junction unmatched. The CDR3 sequence is 13 residues long. The CDR3 reads CASSLLAAYEQYF. The CDR3 DNA is TGTGCCAGCAGCCTACTAGCGGCGTACGAGCAGTACTTC.

The gene calls are TRBV28 and TRBJ2-2; D might be TRBD1 (6 bases). The CDR3 is 13 amino acids. Germline CDR1 and CDR2: MDHEN and SYDVKM. Deletions cut 5 bases from V and 5 bases from J, with 9 bases between. The CDR3 bases are TGTGCCAGCAGTCAGGGGAGAACCGGGGAGCTGTTTTTT. This encodes CASSQGRTGELFF.

This clone was counted a single time. The chain recombines TRBV5-6 with TRBJ2-1; 11 nucleotides agree with TRBD2. CDR1 is SGHDT and CDR2 is YYEEEE in the germline V gene. V trimming: 4 bases; J trimming: 8 bases; junction bases outside the gene matches: 5. The CDR3 is 14 amino acids. CDR3 protein: CASSPGLAEHEQFF. CDR3 DNA: TGTGCCAGCAGCCCGGGACTAGCGGAGCATGAGCAGTTCTTC.

The gene calls are TRBV14 and TRBJ2-7; the match to TRBD1 covers 7 bases. Trimming removed 2 bases from V and 4 bases from J; junction bases left unmatched: 8. The length of the CDR3 is 15 residues. Germline V CDR1 and CDR2: SGHDN, FVKESK. For the CDR3, the DNA is TGTGCCAGCAGCCAACTTACAGGGGCCGCTTACGAGCAGTACTTC. Encoded protein: CASSQLTGAAYEQYF. The variable domain in full, completed from reference TRBV14 and TRBJ2-7, reads EAGVTQFPSHSVIEKGQTVTLRCDPISGHDNLYWYRRVMGKEIKFLLHFVKESKQDESGMPNNRFLAERTGGTYSTLKVQPAELEDSGVYFCASSQLTGAAYEQYFGPGTRLTVT.

The chain is built from TRBV27 and TRBJ2-3; maybe TRBD2 (6 bases). V was shortened by 2 bases and J by 4 bases, with 16 bases between the two germline ends. The CDR3 sequence is 16 residues long. Per the germline V gene, CDR1 is MNHEY and CDR2 is SMNVEV (reference sequence). This chain's CDR3 is CASSLGLARMADTQYF. DNA of the CDR3: TGTGCCAGCAGTTTAGGGCTAGCGAGGATGGCAGATACGCAGTATTTT.

The rearrangement uses TRBV5-6 and TRBJ1-2; unclear D gene. V was cut by 0 bases and J by 6 bases, with 9 bases left in between. Germline CDR1 SGHDT, CDR2 YYEEEE. The CDR3 sequence is 13 residues long. For the CDR3, the DNA is TGTGCCAGCAGCTTGGTCCAGTTCGATGGCTACACCTTC. The encoded protein is CASSLVQFDGYTF.